The text below deals with one T cell receptor beta chain. No antigen is known for it. Clones were read by immunoSEQ multiplex PCR, and TCRdb kept only the in-frame ones, dropping some. The table lists roughly 97,000 clones, 89% of them singletons. This sample was included in a study of T cell responses to AZD1222 COVID-19 vaccine. The CDR3 length is 16 residues. Between the trimmed V and J ends, which lost 5 bases and 4 bases, there was a span of 20 bases. Germline-derived CDR1 and CDR2 are SGHTA and FQGNSA. Study conclusions and caveats: Vaccination with two AZD1222 doses was followed by a rise in Spike-specific TCR breadth and depth. A mostly white British donor set with more females was recruited, and clonal diversity was possibly underestimated. Nearly half of spike-specific TCRs reportedly target unmutated variant regions. With dominance at 160-218 and 743-854, vaccine-associated CD4 TCRs spanned spike.

V and J are TRBV7-2 and TRBJ1-1; a weak D match, TRBD1 (6 bases). The sequencing here drew on peripheral blood, taken on day 0 of AZD1222 vaccination. This receptor was identified in an adult in good health. The CDR3 DNA reads TGTGCCAGCAGCGATTCTTGGGGGCATTCGGGCACTGAAGCTTTCTTT. Translating it yields CASSDSWGHSGTEAFF.